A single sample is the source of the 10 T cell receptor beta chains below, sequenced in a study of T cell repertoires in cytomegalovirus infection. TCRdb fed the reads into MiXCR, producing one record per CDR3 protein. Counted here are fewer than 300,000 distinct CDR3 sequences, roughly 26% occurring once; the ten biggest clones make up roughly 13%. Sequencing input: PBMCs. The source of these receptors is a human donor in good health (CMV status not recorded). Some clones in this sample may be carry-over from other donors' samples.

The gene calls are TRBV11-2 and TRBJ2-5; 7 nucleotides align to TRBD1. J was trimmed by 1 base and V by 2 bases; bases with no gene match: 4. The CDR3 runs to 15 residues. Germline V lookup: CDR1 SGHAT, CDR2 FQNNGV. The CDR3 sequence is CASSLHGTVQETQYF. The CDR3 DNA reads TGTGCCAGCAGCTTACACGGGACAGTCCAAGAGACCCAGTACTTC.

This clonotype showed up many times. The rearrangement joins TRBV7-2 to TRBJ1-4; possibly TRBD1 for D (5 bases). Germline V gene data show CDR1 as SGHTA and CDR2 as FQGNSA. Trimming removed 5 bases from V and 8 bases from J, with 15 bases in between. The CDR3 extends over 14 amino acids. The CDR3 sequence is CASSQRGVREKLFF. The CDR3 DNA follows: TGTGCCAGCAGCCAGAGAGGGGTTAGGGAAAAACTGTTTTTT.

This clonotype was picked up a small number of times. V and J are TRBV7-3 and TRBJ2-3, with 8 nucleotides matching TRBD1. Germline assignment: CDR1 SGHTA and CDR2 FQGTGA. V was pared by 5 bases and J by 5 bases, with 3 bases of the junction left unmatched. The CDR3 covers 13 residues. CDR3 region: CASSTDRGDTQYF. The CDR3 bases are TGTGCCAGCAGCACCGACAGGGGAGATACGCAGTATTTT. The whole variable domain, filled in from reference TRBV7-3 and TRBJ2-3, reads GAGVSQTPSNKVTEKGKYVELRCDPISGHTALYWYRQSLGQGPEFLIYFQGTGAADDSGLPNDRFFAVRPEGSVSTLKIQRTERGDSAVYLCASSTDRGDTQYFGPGTRLTVL.

The DNA of the CDR3 is TGTGCCAGCAGGTCCTATACCGGGGAGCTGTTTTTT. Protein product: CASRSYTGELFF. This chain connects TRBV12-3 or TRBV12-4 to TRBJ2-2; D remains ambiguous. With 6 bases removed from V and 5 bases from J, the gap between germline ends came to 7 bases. This CDR3 has 12 amino acids.

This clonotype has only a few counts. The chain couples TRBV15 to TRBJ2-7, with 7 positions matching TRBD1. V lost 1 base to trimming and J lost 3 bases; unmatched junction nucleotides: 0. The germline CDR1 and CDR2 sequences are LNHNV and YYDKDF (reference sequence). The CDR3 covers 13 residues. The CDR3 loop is CATSRGDSYEQYF. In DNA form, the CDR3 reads TGTGCCACCAGCAGAGGGGACAGCTACGAGCAGTACTTC.

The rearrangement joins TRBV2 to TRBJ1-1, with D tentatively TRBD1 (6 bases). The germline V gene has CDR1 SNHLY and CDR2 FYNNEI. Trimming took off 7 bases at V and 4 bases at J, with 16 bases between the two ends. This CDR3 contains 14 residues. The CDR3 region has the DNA TGTGCCAGCACCCCAGAAGGGGGTGGCACTGAAGCTTTCTTT. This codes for CASTPEGGGTEAFF.

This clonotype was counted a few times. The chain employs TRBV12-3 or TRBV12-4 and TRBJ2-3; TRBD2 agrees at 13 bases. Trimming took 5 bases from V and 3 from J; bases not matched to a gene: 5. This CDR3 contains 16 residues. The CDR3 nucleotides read TGTGCCAGCAGTAAGGGACTAGCGGGATATACAGATACGCAGTATTTT. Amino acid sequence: CASSKGLAGYTDTQYF.

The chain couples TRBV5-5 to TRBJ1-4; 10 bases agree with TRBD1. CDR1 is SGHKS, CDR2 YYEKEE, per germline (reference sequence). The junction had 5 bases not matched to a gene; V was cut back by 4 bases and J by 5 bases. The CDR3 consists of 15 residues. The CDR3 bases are TGTGCCAGCAGCCCCTCGGACAGGGGGAATGAAAAACTGTTTTTT. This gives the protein CASSPSDRGNEKLFF.

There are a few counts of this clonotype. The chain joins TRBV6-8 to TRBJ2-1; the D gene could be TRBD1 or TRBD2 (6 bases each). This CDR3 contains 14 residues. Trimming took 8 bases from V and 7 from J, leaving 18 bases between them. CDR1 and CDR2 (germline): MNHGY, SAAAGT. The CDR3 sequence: CASYPSGGGNEQFF. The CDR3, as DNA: TGTGCCAGCTACCCCAGCGGAGGGGGGAATGAGCAGTTCTTC.

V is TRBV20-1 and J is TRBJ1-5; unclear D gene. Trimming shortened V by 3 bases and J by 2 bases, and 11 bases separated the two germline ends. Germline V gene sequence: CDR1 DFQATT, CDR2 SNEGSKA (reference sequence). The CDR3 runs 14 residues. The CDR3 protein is CSASGNRGNQPQHF. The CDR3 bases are TGCAGTGCTAGTGGTAATCGGGGCAATCAGCCCCAGCATTTT.